This T cell receptor beta chain was obtained from a study of cytomegalovirus exposure and HLA in healthy donors. Study-wide results and caveats: Through in vitro validation, a few CMV-associated chains were shown to be specific for CMV antigens. In a later analysis, TCR association rates varied by HLA locus: DRB1 most, HLA-C fewest. Researchers had no immune exposure information except CMV serostatus available. Association with HLA alleles at 0.05 false discovery rate was found for roughly 17,000 TCR beta sequences in a later analysis.

This clone was detected only once. The antigen is unknown. In the PCR, 60 Vbeta and 13 Jbeta primers were used. Profiling relied on immunoSEQ multiplex PCR, and the TCRdb table lists in-frame clones only, not all of them. The sample records 150,000 to 200,000 clones, 75% to 80% being singletons. The CDR3 has 16 residues. V lost 3 bases and J lost 6; bases outside the gene matches: 11. Per germline, CDR1 SGHNT and CDR2 YYREEE (reference sequence). The sequence was collected from a woman aged 50 to 60 in good health and CMV-seropositive. This chain joins TRBV5-4 and TRBJ2-3; 9 nucleotides align to TRBD1. The sequenced sample was PBMCs. In nucleotides, the CDR3 is TGTGCCAGCAGCTCGGCCTCGGGACAGGGCTCGGATACGCAGTATTTT. The encoded protein is CASSSASGQGSDTQYF.